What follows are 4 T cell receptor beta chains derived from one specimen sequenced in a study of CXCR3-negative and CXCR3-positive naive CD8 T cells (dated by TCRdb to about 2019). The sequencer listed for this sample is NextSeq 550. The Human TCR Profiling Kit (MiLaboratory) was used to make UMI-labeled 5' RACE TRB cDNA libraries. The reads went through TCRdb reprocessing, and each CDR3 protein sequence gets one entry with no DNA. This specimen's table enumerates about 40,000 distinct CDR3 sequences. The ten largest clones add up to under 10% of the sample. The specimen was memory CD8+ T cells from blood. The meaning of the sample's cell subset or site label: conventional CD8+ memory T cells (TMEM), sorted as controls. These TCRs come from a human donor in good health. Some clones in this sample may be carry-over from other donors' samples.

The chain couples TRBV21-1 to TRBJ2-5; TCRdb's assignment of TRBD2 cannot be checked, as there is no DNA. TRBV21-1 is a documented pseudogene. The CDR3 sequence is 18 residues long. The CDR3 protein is CASSNPMTSGGIQETQYF.

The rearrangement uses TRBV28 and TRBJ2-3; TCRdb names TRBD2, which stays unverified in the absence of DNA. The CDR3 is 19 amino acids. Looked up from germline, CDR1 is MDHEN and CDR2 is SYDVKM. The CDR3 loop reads CASIYSGTSASIVSDTQYF.

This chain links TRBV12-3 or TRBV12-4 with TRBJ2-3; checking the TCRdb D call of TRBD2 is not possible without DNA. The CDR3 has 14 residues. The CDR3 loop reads CASEGDSHTDTQYF.

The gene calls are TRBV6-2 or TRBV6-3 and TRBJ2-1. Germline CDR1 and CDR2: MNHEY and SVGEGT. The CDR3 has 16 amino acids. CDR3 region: CASSYIRAGSYNEQFF.